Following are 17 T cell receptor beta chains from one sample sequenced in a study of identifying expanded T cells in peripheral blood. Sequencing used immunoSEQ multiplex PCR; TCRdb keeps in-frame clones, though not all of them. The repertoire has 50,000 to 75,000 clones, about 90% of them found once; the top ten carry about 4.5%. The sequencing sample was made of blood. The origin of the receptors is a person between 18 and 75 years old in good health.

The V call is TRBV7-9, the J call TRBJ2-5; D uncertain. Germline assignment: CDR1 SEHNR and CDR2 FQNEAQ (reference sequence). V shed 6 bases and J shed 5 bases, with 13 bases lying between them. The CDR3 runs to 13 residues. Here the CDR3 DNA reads TGTGCCAGCAGAGGGATTATTGGGGAGACCCAGTACTTC. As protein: CASRGIIGETQYF. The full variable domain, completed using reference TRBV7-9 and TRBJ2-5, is DTGVSQNPRHKITKRGQNVTFRCDPISEHNRLYWYRQTLGQGPEFLTYFQNEAQLEKSRLLSDRFSAERPKGSFSTLEIQRTEQGDSAMYLCASRGIIGETQYFGPGTRLLVL.

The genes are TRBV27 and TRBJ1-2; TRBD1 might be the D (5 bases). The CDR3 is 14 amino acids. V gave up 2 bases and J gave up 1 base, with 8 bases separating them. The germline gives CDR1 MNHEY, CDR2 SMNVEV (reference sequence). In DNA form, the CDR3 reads TGTGCCAGCAGTTTAGGGCAGGGTAACTATGGCTACACCTTC. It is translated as CASSLGQGNYGYTF.

The CDR3 DNA reads TGTGCCAGCAGCTTTTCAACTGGGGCACTGAACACTGAAGCTTTCTTT. It is translated as CASSFSTGALNTEAFF. The chain uses TRBV7-2 and TRBJ1-1; TRBD1 is a possible D gene (5 bases). V lost 3 bases and J lost 0, with 14 bases in between. This CDR3 contains 16 residues. The germline gives CDR1 SGHTA, CDR2 FQGNSA.

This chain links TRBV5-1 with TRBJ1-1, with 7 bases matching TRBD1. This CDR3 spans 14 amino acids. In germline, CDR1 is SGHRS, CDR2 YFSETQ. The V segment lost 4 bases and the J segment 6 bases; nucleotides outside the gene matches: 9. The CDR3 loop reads CASSGITGEAEAFF. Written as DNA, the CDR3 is TGCGCCAGCAGCGGGATAACAGGGGAGGCTGAAGCTTTCTTT.

The DNA for the CDR3 is TGTGCCAGCAGCCGTCTCATGACAGGGATTAGCTCTGGGGCCAACGTCCTGACTTTC. It encodes CASSRLMTGISSGANVLTF. The genes are TRBV14 and TRBJ2-6; 7 bases fit TRBD1. After removal of 4 bases from V and 0 bases from J, the junction contained 12 bases not matched to a gene. Germline loops: CDR1 SGHDN, CDR2 FVKESK. The CDR3 totals 19 residues.

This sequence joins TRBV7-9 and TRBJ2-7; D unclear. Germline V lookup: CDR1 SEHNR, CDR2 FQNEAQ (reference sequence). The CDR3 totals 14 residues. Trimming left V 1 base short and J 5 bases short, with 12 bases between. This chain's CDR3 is CASSLVGGFHEQYF. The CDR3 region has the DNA TGTGCCAGCAGCTTAGTTGGCGGCTTCCACGAGCAGTACTTC.

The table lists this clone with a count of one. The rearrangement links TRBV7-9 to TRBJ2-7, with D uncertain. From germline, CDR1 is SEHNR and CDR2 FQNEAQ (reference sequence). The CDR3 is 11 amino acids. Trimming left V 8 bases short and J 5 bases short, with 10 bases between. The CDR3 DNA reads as TGTGCCAGCTCCTCTCCCGACGAGCAGTACTTC. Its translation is CASSSPDEQYF. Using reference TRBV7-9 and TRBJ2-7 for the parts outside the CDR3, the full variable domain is DTGVSQNPRHKITKRGQNVTFRCDPISEHNRLYWYRQTLGQGPEFLTYFQNEAQLEKSRLLSDRFSAERPKGSFSTLEIQRTEQGDSAMYLCASSSPDEQYFGPGTRLTVT.

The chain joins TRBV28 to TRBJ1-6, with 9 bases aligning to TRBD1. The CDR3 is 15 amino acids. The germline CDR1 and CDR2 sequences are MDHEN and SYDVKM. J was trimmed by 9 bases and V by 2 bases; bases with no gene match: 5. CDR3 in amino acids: CASSLVDRGGSPLHF. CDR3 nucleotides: TGTGCCAGCAGTTTAGTGGACAGGGGAGGTTCACCCCTCCACTTT.

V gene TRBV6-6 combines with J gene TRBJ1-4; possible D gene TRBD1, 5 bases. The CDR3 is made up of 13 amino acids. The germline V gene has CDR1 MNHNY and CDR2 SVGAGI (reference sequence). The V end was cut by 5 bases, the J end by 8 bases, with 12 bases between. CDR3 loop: CASSPGTAEKLFF. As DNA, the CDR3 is TGTGCCAGCAGTCCAGGGACGGCCGAAAAACTGTTTTTT.

The CDR3 loop is CASSPGLAGDNEQFF. Here the CDR3 DNA reads TGTGCCAGCAGTCCCGGACTAGCTGGGGACAATGAGCAGTTCTTC. The rearrangement joins TRBV21-1 to TRBJ2-1; the table's D call TRBD2 went unverified against the DNA. TRBV21-1 is given as a pseudogene. This CDR3 is 15 amino acids long.

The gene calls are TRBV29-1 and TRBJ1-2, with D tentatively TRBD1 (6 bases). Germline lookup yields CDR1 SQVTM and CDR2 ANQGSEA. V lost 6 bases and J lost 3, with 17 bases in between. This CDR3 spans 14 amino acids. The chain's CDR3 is CSVRGTGLDYGYTF. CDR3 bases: TGCAGCGTAAGGGGGACGGGGTTGGACTATGGCTACACCTTC.

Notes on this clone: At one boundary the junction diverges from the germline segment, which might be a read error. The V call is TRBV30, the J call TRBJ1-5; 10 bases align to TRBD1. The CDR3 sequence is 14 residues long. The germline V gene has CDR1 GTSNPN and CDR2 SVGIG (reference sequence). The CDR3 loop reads CARSPGTGDQPQHF. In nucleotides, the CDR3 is TGTGCCCGGAGCCCCGGGACAGGGGATCAGCCCCAGCATTTT.

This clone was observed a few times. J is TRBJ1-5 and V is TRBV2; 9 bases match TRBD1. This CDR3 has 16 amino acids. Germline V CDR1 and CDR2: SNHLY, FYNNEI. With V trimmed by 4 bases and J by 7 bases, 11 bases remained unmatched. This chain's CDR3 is CASSGRDRALRQPQHF. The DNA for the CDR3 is TGTGCCAGCAGTGGAAGGGACAGGGCCCTAAGGCAGCCCCAGCATTTT. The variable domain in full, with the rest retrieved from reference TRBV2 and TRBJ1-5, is EPEVTQTPSHQVTQMGQEVILRCVPISNHLYFYWYRQILGQKVEFLVSFYNNEISEKSEIFDDQFSVERPDGSNFTLKIRSTKLEDSAMYFCASSGRDRALRQPQHFGDGTRLSIL.

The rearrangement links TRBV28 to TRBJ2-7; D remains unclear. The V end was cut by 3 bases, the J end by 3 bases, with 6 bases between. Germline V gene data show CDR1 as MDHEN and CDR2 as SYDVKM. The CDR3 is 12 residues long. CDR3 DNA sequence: TGTGCCAGCAGTTTTCTCAACTACGAGCAGTACTTC. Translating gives CASSFLNYEQYF.

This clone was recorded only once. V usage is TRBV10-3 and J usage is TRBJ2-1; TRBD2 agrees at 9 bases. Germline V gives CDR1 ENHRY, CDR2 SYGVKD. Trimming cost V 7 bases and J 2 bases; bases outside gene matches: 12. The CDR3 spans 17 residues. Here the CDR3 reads CAIKEGGRDEAYNEQFF. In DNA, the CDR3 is TGTGCCATCAAGGAGGGCGGGAGGGACGAAGCCTACAATGAGCAGTTCTTC.

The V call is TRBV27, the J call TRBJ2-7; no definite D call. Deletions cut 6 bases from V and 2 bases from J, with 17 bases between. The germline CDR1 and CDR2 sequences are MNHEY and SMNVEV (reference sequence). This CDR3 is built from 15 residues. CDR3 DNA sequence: TGTGCCAGCAGAAGTTTCGAGGACGGAACCTACGAGCAGTACTTC. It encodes CASRSFEDGTYEQYF.

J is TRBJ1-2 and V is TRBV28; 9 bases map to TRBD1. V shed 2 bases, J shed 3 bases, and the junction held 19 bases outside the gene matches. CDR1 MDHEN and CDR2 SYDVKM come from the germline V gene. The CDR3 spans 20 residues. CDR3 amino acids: CASSLAGTGSIVPNYYGYTF. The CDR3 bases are TGTGCCAGCAGTTTAGCCGGGACAGGGTCCATAGTACCTAATTACTATGGCTACACCTTC.